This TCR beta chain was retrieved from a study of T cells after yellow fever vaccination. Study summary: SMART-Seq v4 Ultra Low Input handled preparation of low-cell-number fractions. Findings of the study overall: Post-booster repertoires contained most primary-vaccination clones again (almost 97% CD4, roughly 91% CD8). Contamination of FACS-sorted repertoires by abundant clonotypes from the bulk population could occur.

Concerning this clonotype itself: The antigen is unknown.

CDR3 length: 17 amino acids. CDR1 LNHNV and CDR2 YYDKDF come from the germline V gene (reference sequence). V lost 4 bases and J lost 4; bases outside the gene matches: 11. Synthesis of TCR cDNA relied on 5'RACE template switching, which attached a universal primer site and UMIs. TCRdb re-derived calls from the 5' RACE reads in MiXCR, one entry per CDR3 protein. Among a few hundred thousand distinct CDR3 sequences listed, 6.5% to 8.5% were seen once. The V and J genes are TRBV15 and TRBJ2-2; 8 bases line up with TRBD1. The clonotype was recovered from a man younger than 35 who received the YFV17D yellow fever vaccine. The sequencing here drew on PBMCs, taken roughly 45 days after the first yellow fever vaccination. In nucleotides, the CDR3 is TGTGCCACCAGCAAACACCAAGGACAGGGCTTCACCGGGGAGCTGTTTTTT. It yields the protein CATSKHQGQGFTGELFF.